This T cell receptor (beta chain) came from a study of T cells in Graves' hyperthyroidism and ophthalmopathy. Overall study results and limits: From stable hyperthyroidism, ophthalmopathy was separated by a 13 V-J model. In validation, the model predicted ophthalmopathy. These predictions came a median roughly six months before onset.

Diagnoses rested on clinical symptoms, serum thyroxine and TRAb, thyroid ultrasound and orbital computed tomography. This clonotype was observed a handful of times. Its antigen is not known. Germline V gives CDR1 SGDLS, CDR2 YYNGEE. V lost 0 bases, J lost 10 bases, and 8 bases stayed unmatched. CDR3 length: 15 residues. Amplification yielded TCR beta CDR3 regions, with RNA transcripts as the source. TCR CDR3 underwent first-round RT-PCR with the HTBI primer set. TCRdb redid the calling of the multiplex PCR reads with MiXCR, one entry per CDR3 protein. The repertoire holds 300,000 to 400,000 distinct CDR3 sequences, about 18% seen once, with 40% to 45% in the top ten.

The chain links TRBV9 to TRBJ1-4; 8 nucleotides align to TRBD1. The sample taken for sequencing was blood. The TCR originated in a man in his late teens or twenties with Graves' ophthalmopathy. The CDR3: CASSVDGTGDGKLFF. CDR3 coding DNA: TGTGCCAGCAGCGTAGATGGGACAGGAGACGGAAAACTGTTTTTT.